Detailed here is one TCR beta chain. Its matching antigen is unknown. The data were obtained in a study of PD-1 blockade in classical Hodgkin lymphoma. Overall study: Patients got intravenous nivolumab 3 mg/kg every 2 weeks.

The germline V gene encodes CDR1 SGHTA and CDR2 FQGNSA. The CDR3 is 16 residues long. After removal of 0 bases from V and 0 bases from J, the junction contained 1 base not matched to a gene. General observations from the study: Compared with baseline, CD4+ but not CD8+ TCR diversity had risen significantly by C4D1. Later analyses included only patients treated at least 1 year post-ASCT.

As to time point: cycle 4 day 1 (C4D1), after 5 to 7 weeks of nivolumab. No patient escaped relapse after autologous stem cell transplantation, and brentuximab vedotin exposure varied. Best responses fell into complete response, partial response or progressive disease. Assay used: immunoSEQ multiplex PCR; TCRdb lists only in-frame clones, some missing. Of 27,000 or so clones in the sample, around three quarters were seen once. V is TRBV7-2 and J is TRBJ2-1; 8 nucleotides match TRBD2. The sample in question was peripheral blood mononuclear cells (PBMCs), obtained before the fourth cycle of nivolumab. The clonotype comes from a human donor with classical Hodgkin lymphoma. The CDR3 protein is CASSLAAGGSYNEQFF. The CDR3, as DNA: TGTGCCAGCAGCTTAGCGGCGGGGGGCTCCTACAATGAGCAGTTCTTC. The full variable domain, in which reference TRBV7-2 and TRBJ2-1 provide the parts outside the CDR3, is GAGVSQSPSNKVTEKGKDVELRCDPISGHTALYWYRQSLGQGLEFLIYFQGNSAPDKSGLPSDRFSAERTGGSVSTLTIQRTQQEDSAVYLCASSLAAGGSYNEQFFGPGTRLTVL.